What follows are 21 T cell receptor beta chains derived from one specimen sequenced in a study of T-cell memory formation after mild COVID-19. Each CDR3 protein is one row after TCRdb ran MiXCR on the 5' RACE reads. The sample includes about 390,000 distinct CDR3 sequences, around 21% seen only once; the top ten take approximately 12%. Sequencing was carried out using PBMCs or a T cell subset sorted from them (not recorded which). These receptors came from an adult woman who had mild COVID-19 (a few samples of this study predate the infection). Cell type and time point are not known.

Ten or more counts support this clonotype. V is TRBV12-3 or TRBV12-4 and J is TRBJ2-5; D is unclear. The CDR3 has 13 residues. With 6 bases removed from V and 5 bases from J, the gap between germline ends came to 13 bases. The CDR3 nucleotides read TGTGCCAGCAGCCGGGCGTCTGGGGAGACCCAGTACTTC. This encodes CASSRASGETQYF.

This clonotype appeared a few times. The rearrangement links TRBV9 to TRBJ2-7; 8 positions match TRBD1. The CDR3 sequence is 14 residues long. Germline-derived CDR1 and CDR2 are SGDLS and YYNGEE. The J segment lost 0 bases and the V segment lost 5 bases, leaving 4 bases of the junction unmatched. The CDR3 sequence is CASSRQGISYEQYF. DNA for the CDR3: TGTGCCAGCAGTCGACAGGGGATCTCCTACGAGCAGTACTTC.

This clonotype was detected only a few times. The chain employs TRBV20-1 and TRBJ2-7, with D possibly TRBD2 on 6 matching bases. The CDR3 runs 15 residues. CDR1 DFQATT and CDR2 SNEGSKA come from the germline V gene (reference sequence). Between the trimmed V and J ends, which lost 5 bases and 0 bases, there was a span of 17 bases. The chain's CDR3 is CSAQSEGTYSYEQYF. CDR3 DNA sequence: TGCAGTGCTCAATCGGAGGGGACGTACTCCTACGAGCAGTACTTC.

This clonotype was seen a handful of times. CDR3 sequence (DNA): TGTGCCAGCAGTACCCCTTCGACAGGCCACCGGGGGGGCTACACCTTC. Residues: CASSTPSTGHRGGYTF. This chain links TRBV6-5 with TRBJ1-2; tentatively, D is TRBD1 (6 bases). V was pared by 5 bases and J by 8 bases, with 24 bases between. CDR3 size: 16 residues. Germline CDR1 reads MNHEY; CDR2 reads SVGAGI.

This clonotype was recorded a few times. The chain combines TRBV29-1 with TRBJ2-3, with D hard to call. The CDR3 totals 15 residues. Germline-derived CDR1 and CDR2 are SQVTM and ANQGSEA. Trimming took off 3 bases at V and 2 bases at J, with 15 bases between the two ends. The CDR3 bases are TGCAGCGTTGATTCGCTCGAAACCCCCACAGATACGCAGTATTTT. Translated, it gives CSVDSLETPTDTQYF.

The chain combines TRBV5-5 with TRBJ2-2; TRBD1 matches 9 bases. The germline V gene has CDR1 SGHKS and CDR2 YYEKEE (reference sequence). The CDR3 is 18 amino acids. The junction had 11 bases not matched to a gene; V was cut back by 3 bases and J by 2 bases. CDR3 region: CASSYPGQGSRNTGELFF. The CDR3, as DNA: TGTGCCAGCAGCTACCCCGGACAGGGGTCTCGAAACACCGGGGAGCTGTTTTTT.

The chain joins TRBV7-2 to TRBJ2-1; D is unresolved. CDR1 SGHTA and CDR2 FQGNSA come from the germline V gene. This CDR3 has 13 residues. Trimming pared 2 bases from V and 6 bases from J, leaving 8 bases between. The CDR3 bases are TGTGCCAGCAGCTTAAGGGCTATCAATGAGCAGTTCTTC. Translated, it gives CASSLRAINEQFF.

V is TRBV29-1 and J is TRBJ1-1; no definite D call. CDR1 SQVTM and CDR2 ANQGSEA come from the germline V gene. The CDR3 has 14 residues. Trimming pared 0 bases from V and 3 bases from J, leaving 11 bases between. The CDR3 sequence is CSVEDGMGYTEAFF. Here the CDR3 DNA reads TGCAGCGTTGAAGATGGGATGGGGTACACTGAAGCTTTCTTT.

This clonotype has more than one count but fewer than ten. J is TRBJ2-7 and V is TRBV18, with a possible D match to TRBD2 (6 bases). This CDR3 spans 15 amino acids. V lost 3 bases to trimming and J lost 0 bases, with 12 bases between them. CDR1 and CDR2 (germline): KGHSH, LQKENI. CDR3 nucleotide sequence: TGTGCCAGCTCACCTCGGGAGAGCAGCTCCTACGAGCAGTACTTC. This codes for CASSPRESSSYEQYF.

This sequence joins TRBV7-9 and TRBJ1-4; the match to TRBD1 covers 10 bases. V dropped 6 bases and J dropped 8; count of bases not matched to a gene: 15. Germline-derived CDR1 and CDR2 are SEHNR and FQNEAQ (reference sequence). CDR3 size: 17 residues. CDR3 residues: CASSSRGQGPIDEKLFF. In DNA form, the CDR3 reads TGTGCCAGCAGTTCCCGGGGACAGGGGCCTATCGACGAAAAACTGTTTTTT.

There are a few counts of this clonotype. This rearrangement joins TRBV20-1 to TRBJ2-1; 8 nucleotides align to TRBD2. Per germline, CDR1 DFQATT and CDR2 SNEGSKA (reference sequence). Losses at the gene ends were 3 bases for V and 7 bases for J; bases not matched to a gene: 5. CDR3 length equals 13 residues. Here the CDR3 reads CSASGGASNEQFF. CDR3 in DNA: TGCAGTGCTAGCGGGGGGGCGAGTAATGAGCAGTTCTTC.

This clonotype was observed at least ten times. This chain's CDR3 is CASSYSLSVRGKEQFF. The CDR3 DNA reads as TGTGCCAGCAGTTACTCGCTTAGCGTCCGAGGGAAAGAGCAGTTCTTC. The V and J genes are TRBV6-2 or TRBV6-3 and TRBJ2-1, with D possibly TRBD2 on 5 matching bases. There are 16 residues in the CDR3. Germline-derived CDR1 and CDR2 are MNHEY and SVGEGT. V lost 0 bases, J lost 10 bases, and 19 bases lay in between.

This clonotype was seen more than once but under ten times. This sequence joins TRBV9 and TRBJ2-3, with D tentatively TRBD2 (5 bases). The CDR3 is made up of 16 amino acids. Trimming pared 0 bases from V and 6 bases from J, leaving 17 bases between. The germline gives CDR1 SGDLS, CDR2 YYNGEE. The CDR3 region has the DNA TGTGCCAGCAGCGTAGCCTCTAGCCGTGGAATGGATACGCAGTATTTT. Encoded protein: CASSVASSRGMDTQYF.

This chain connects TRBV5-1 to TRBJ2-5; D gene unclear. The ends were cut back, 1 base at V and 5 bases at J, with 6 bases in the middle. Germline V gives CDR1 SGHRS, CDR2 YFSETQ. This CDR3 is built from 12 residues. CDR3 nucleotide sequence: TGCGCCAGCAGCTTGACTGGCGAGACCCAGTACTTC. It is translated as CASSLTGETQYF.

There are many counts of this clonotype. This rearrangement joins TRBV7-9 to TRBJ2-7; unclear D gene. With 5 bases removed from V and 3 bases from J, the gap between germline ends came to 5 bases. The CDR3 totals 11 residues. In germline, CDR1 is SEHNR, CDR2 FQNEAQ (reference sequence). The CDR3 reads CASSPLYEQYF. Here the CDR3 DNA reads TGTGCCAGCAGCCCCCTCTACGAGCAGTACTTC.

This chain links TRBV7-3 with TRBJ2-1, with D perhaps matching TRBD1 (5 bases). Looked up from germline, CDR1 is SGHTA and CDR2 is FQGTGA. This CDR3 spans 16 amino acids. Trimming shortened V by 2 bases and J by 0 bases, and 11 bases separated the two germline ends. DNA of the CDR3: TGTGCCAGCAGCTTAGGGCAGGGTGGCTCCTACAATGAGCAGTTCTTC. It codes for CASSLGQGGSYNEQFF.

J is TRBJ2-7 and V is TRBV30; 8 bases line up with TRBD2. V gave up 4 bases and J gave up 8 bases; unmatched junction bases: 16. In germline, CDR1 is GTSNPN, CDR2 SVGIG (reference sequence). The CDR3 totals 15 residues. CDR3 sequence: CAWMPRRSGSNKQYF. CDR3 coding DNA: TGTGCCTGGATGCCTCGCCGGAGCGGGAGTAATAAGCAGTACTTC.

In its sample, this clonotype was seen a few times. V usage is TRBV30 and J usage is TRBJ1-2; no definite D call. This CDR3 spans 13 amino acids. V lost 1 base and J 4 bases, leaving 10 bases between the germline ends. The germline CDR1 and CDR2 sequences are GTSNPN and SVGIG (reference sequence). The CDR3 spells CAWSAEPLYGYTF. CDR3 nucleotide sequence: TGTGCCTGGAGTGCAGAACCCCTCTATGGCTACACCTTC.

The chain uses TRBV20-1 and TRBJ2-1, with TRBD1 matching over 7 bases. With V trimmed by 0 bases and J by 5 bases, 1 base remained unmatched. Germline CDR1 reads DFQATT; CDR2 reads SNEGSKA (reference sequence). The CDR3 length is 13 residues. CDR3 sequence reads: CSARDTGDNEQFF. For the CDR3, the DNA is TGCAGTGCTAGAGATACAGGGGACAATGAGCAGTTCTTC.

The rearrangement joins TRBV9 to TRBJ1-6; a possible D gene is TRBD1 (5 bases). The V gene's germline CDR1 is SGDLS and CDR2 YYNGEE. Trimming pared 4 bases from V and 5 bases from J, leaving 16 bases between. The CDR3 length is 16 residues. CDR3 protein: CASSPRAQGHNSPLHF. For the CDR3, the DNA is TGTGCCAGCAGCCCGAGGGCCCAGGGACATAATTCACCCCTCCACTTT.

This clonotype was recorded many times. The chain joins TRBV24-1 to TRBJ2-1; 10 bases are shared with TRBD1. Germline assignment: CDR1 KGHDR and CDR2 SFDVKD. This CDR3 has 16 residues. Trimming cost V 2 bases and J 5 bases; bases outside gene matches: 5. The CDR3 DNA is TGTGCCACCAGTGATTGGACAGGGGGACCGCACAATGAGCAGTTCTTC. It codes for CATSDWTGGPHNEQFF.